This record covers a single TCR beta chain. As yet, its antigen is unknown. The data belong to a study of shared clonotypes between healthy human individuals. Study-wide points: Generally, naive subsets came out with larger estimated richness than memory subsets. Only blood samples were collected, and tissue repertoires likely differ.

Original handling: For the immunoSEQ data, sequences were junction-only without quality scores, so filtering differed. Repertoires were generated with immunoSEQ multiplex PCR, while TCRdb's copy carries only in-frame clones and drops some. Clonal size and the V and J genes are those of that table, whereas D and trimming came from the DNA. The sample lists a few million clones, over 85% occurring once. The CDR3 contains 15 residues. Per the germline V gene, CDR1 is SGHRS and CDR2 is YFSETQ. V was clipped by 0 bases and J by 6 bases; unmatched bases: 9. Sequenced: naive CD4+ T cells sorted from blood. Subset meaning: CD45RA+ positively selected. The TCR originated in a young man in good health. The chain carries TRBV5-1 and TRBJ2-7; 7 bases line up with TRBD2. In DNA, the CDR3 is TGCGCCAGCAGCTTGGGGGAGGGAGGTTACGGCGAGCAGTACTTC. As protein: CASSLGEGGYGEQYF.